The 21 T cell receptor beta chains below all came from one sample that was sequenced in a study of T cell responses to AZD1222 COVID-19 vaccine. Sequenced by immunoSEQ multiplex PCR; TCRdb stores in-frame clones only, minus some. This sample has 100,000 to 150,000 clones; about 89% occur once, and the top ten carry roughly 6.3%. The sample here was peripheral blood, taken on day 0 of AZD1222 vaccination. The receptors come from an adult in good health.

The chain carries TRBV12-5 and TRBJ1-1, with 7 bases matching TRBD1. After removal of 5 bases from V and 1 base from J, the junction contained 4 bases not matched to a gene. Germline CDR1 LGHNT, CDR2 FRNRAP. The CDR3 extends over 14 amino acids. The CDR3 DNA is TGTGCTAGTGGTCCCGGACAGGCGAACACTGAAGCTTTCTTT. This gives the protein CASGPGQANTEAFF.

Remarks on this clone: A much larger clone differs by one base, so this may be a read error. The genes are TRBV5-5 and TRBJ1-2; a possible D gene is TRBD1 (6 bases). The germline V gene has CDR1 SGHKS and CDR2 YYEKEE (reference sequence). The CDR3 loop spans 13 amino acids. V was trimmed by 4 bases and J by 2 bases, leaving 9 bases between them. CDR3 bases: TGTGCCAGCAGCCCGGACAGAAACTATGGCTACACCTTC. As protein: CASSPDRNYGYTF.

The V call is TRBV27, the J call TRBJ2-2, with D possibly being TRBD1 or TRBD2 (7 bases each). V was shortened by 2 bases and J by 4 bases, with 14 bases between the two germline ends. This CDR3 is built from 16 residues. The V gene's germline CDR1 is MNHEY and CDR2 SMNVEV (reference sequence). The CDR3 sequence: CASSLAGGGGTGELFF. The CDR3 DNA sequence: TGTGCCAGCAGTTTAGCAGGGGGAGGGGGCACCGGGGAGCTGTTTTTT.

The V and J genes are TRBV7-2 and TRBJ2-4; 9 nucleotides match TRBD2. The CDR3 runs to 19 residues. Germline trimming cut 5 bases from V and 6 bases from J; bases unmatched to any gene: 20. Germline V gives CDR1 SGHTA, CDR2 FQGNSA. For the CDR3, the DNA is TGTGCCAGCAGCACCCCTGTGGAGCGGGGGGCCCCAGCTAGAAACATTCAGTACTTC. It translates to CASSTPVERGAPARNIQYF.

The genes are TRBV5-8 and TRBJ2-5, with D possibly being TRBD1 or TRBD2 (5 bases each). Germline assignment: CDR1 SGHTS and CDR2 YDEGEE. V was shortened by 4 bases and J by 3 bases, with 16 bases between the two germline ends. CDR3 length: 15 residues. The CDR3 is CASSRTGTVEETQYF. The CDR3 DNA sequence: TGTGCCAGCAGCCGGACTGGGACGGTGGAAGAGACCCAGTACTTC.

V and J are TRBV10-3 and TRBJ1-2; maybe TRBD1 (5 bases). CDR3 length: 13 residues. From germline, CDR1 is ENHRY and CDR2 SYGVKD. Between the trimmed V and J ends, which lost 8 bases and 6 bases, there was a span of 16 bases. CDR3 residues: CAIGSTRDDGYTF. Written as DNA, the CDR3 is TGTGCCATCGGATCGACTAGGGACGATGGCTACACCTTC.

This clone was observed a single time. V is TRBV7-2 and J is TRBJ2-7; 7 bases fit TRBD1. Trimming removed 5 bases from V and 1 base from J; junction bases left unmatched: 5. The CDR3 length is 14 residues. Per the germline V gene, CDR1 is SGHTA and CDR2 is FQGNSA. The CDR3 sequence: CASSTNRGSYEQYF. DNA of the CDR3: TGTGCCAGCAGCACCAACAGGGGATCCTACGAGCAGTACTTC.

Remarks on this clone: One end of the junction does not line up with germline, which may come from a read error. The V call is TRBV6-5, the J call TRBJ1-3; D is unresolved. The CDR3 is 11 amino acids. Germline CDR1 is MNHEY and CDR2 is SVGAGI. The DNA for the CDR3 is TGTGCCAGCAGTTATGGAGACACCATATATTTT. Its translation is CASSYGDTIYF.

The chain employs TRBV27 and TRBJ2-7; D unresolved. The CDR3 loop spans 13 amino acids. Trimming removed 4 bases at V and 0 bases at J, with 7 bases between. Germline V CDR1 and CDR2: MNHEY, SMNVEV (reference sequence). The CDR3 loop reads CASSSGASYEQYF. CDR3 nucleotides: TGTGCCAGCAGTTCGGGTGCCTCCTACGAGCAGTACTTC.

As for this clone: Other DNA sequences in the sample encode the same CDR3. The chain combines TRBV12-3 or TRBV12-4 with TRBJ1-5; D not certain. This CDR3 region has 11 residues. V was pared by 1 base and J by 7 bases, with 2 bases between. CDR3 sequence: CASSLGQPQHF. Written as DNA, the CDR3 is TGTGCCAGCAGTTTAGGGCAGCCCCAGCATTTT.

The V and J genes are TRBV2 and TRBJ1-4; 10 bases line up with TRBD1. Trimming took 5 bases from V and 7 from J; bases not matched to a gene: 7. The CDR3 is 15 amino acids. The germline gives CDR1 SNHLY, CDR2 FYNNEI. The CDR3 loop is CASSQNRDRGEKLFF. CDR3 nucleotide sequence: TGTGCCAGCAGTCAGAACCGGGACAGGGGTGAAAAACTGTTTTTT.

This sequence joins TRBV2 and TRBJ2-5; D call uncertain. Per germline, CDR1 SNHLY and CDR2 FYNNEI. The CDR3 has 11 amino acids. V lost 2 bases and J 2 bases, leaving 0 bases between the germline ends. In nucleotides, the CDR3 is TGTGCCAGCAGTGAACAAGAGACCCAGTACTTC. It specifies CASSEQETQYF.

The chain links TRBV5-6 to TRBJ2-3, with unresolved D. The ends were cut back, 0 bases at V and 0 bases at J, with 8 bases in the middle. Per germline, CDR1 SGHDT and CDR2 YYEEEE. The CDR3 runs to 15 residues. The CDR3 nucleotides read TGTGCCAGCAGCTTGGGGGGAAGTAGCACAGATACGCAGTATTTT. Translating it yields CASSLGGSSTDTQYF. Based on the CDR3 plus reference TRBV5-6 and TRBJ2-3, the full variable domain is DAGVTQSPTHLIKTRGQQVTLRCSPKSGHDTVSWYQQALGQGPQFIFQYYEEEERQRGNFPDRFSGHQFPNYSSELNVNALLLGDSALYLCASSLGGSSTDTQYFGPGTRLTVL.

This clone has only a few counts. This chain joins TRBV7-2 and TRBJ1-3, with unresolved D. The germline V and J ends were trimmed by 1 base and 0 bases, with 7 bases remaining between them. CDR1 is SGHTA, CDR2 FQGNSA, per germline. The CDR3 runs to 15 residues. The CDR3 region is CASSLDIISGNTIYF. The CDR3 bases are TGTGCCAGCAGCTTAGATATTATCTCTGGAAACACCATATATTTT.

This clone turned up a few times. The identical CDR3 is also encoded by other nucleotide sequences in the sample. The chain combines TRBV5-1 with TRBJ2-5; D unclear. Trimming took 2 bases from V and 1 from J, leaving 0 bases between them. This CDR3 is built from 11 residues. Germline V gene data show CDR1 as SGHRS and CDR2 as YFSETQ. The CDR3, as DNA: TGCGCCAGCAGCTTCCAAGAGACCCAGTACTTC. Protein product: CASSFQETQYF.

The chain employs TRBV9 and TRBJ2-1, with TRBD2 matching 14 bases. The V gene end was trimmed by 4 bases and the J gene end by 9 bases; junction bases not matched to a gene: 9. This CDR3 contains 16 residues. Germline V gives CDR1 SGDLS, CDR2 YYNGEE. CDR3 DNA sequence: TGTGCCAGCAGCCCTCGCGGGGGACTAGCGGGGGTTGAGCAGTTCTTC. Its translation: CASSPRGGLAGVEQFF.

The gene calls are TRBV30 and TRBJ2-1; 9 bases are shared with TRBD1. V lost 3 bases to trimming and J lost 0 bases; unmatched junction nucleotides: 0. The germline V gene has CDR1 GTSNPN and CDR2 SVGIG (reference sequence). The CDR3 covers 14 residues. The CDR3 loop is CAWRGQGSYNEQFF. CDR3 DNA sequence: TGTGCCTGGAGGGGACAGGGCTCCTACAATGAGCAGTTCTTC.

This sequence joins TRBV30 and TRBJ2-2, with D possibly TRBD1 on 6 matching bases. Germline V gene data show CDR1 as GTSNPN and CDR2 as SVGIG (reference sequence). The CDR3 loop spans 13 amino acids. Trimming left V 8 bases short and J 5 bases short, with 15 bases between. Here the CDR3 reads CASRGLGTGELFF. CDR3 DNA sequence: TGTGCCAGCAGGGGCCTTGGAACCGGGGAGCTGTTTTTT.

Only one count was recorded for this clone. V and J are TRBV11-2 and TRBJ1-3; D is uncertain. CDR1 is SGHAT, CDR2 FQNNGV, per germline. The CDR3 spans 15 residues. V lost 2 bases, J lost 1 base, and 9 bases lay in between. CDR3 sequence reads: CASSLLGRSGNTIYF. In DNA form, the CDR3 reads TGTGCCAGCAGCTTACTCGGACGTTCTGGAAACACCATATATTTT.

This chain links TRBV10-1 with TRBJ2-3, with D perhaps being TRBD1 or TRBD2 (5 bases each). The CDR3 totals 16 residues. V was pared by 4 bases and J by 2 bases, with 16 bases between. The germline gives CDR1 WNHNN, CDR2 SYGVQD (reference sequence). The CDR3 nucleotides read TGCGCCAGCAGTGGATCCGGGACGCCCAACACAGATACGCAGTATTTT. This translates into CASSGSGTPNTDTQYF.

This clone was seen a few times. V usage is TRBV7-6 and J usage is TRBJ2-1; 10 bases agree with TRBD2. The CDR3 has 19 amino acids. The germline gives CDR1 SGHVS, CDR2 FNYEAQ. V dropped 2 bases and J dropped 9; count of bases not matched to a gene: 19. CDR3 sequence (DNA): TGTGCCAGCAGCTTAAAGTTCCTAGCGGGGGCCTCCCGAGGGGGTGAGCAGTTCTTC. Translated: CASSLKFLAGASRGGEQFF.